This T cell receptor (beta chain) was recovered during a study of beta chain features in type 1 diabetes listed by TCRdb under 2018. Study-wide context: Mean age, gender distribution, total cell number and subset yield were not different between patients and healthy donors. The study compared TCRB repertoires of sorted circulating CD4+ T cell subsets between recently diagnosed type 1 diabetes patients and matched healthy donors. Across all samples, some 99 million sorted cells were examined, and cell number per subset correlated strongly with RNA yield. Whereas all 30 or so donors provided naive and central memory subsets, regulatory and stem cell-like memory subsets were isolated from just 8 patients and about eight healthy donors.

Worth noting for this clone: There is no known antigen for this receptor. No base-level quality is on record; no much larger clone is a single base apart.

The entire isolated RNA was reverse transcribed using the High Capacity cDNA Reverse Transcription Kit, and thus expressed TCRB transcripts were sequenced. Naive, central memory and regulatory T cell samples underwent deep immunoSEQ sequencing, averaging about 3.5 million total reads per sample. Sorted cells were lysed in RLT buffer, and RNA was extracted using DNase-treated RNeasy Micro or Mini kits according to cell number. To prevent cross-contamination, each cell subset was processed individually, whereas patient and healthy donor samples were processed jointly. The immunoSEQ multiplex PCR was used to amplify TCRB sequences from cDNA, yielding 87-bp fragments that span the CDR3 region. Sequencing of the amplicons was performed on the Illumina HiSeq platform. Per the original workflow: PCR bias was computationally corrected using synthetic template baselines, reads within Hamming distance 2 were collapsed, and singletons that could not be merged were discarded. Reads were aligned against IMGT to assign V, D and J genes, CDR3 length and insertions or deletions at six rearrangement sites. Within each subset, clonotype counts were normalized to sorted cell number, after which true diversity and Gini coefficients were computed with the tcR R package. The overlap coefficient, calculated on TCRB nucleotide sequences, was used to quantify repertoire sharing. Out-of-frame TCRB sequences from naive cells were analyzed as a proxy for the pre-selection repertoire. This is the immuneACCESS table as TCRdb keeps it, with only in-frame sequences that have V and J called. A part of the clones is gone; compared with another copy, unresolved V genes explain less than half, and the rest is unexplained. Clonal size and the V and J genes are those of that table, whereas D and trimming came from the DNA. This sample gives over 350,000 clones in total; about 14% of them show up just once. About 0.02% of the sample is held by the ten biggest clonotypes.

From cysteine to phenylalanine, the CDR3 is 13 amino acids long. Left in the record is the CDR3 DNA by itself, 39 bases read in frame from the first base. Relative to germline, V is 0 bases shorter and J is 10 bases shorter, with 11 bases between their ends. In the germline V gene, CDR1 corresponds to SGHRS and CDR2 to YFSETQ. Each donor gave one peripheral blood draw, averaging about 100 mL, which was collected into heparinised tubes. A BD FACSAria II was used to sort naive, central memory, regulatory and stem cell-like memory CD4+ T cells with a panel that included CD45RO, CCR7, CD25, CD127, CD95 and CD27. All sorted populations exceeded 98% purity. Right away, PBMCs were isolated by Lymphoprep density gradient centrifugation and were stained directly, with no culture step. To minimize batch effects, samples were stained and sorted in pairs, one healthy donor with one patient per experiment. Overall study outcomes, separate from this receptor: Fewer insertions and more nucleotide deletions at VDJ recombination sites were observed in patients with type 1 diabetes, implying thymic rearrangement abnormalities. Naive, central memory and regulatory TCRB repertoires appeared to be more alike among patients than among healthy donors. A moderate but significant shortening of TCRB CDR3 length was observed in type 1 diabetes patients in all four CD4+ subsets. PCR may preferentially amplify shorter templates, but because patient and control samples were amplified and corrected together, any resulting skew would affect both groups equally. HLA sub-analyses involved small numbers of individuals, so any influence of HLA type on TCRB rearrangement remained unresolved. Because cDNA was sequenced instead of genomic DNA, activated cells with high expression could be over-represented, although the groups did not differ in activation or CD3 levels.

The sample was naive CD4+ T cells from blood. The meaning of the sample's cell subset or site label: true naive CD4+ T cells. The TCR originated in a young woman in good health. The V gene is TRBV5-1 and the J gene is TRBJ2-1; the D gene is perhaps TRBD2, from 6 matching bases. The CDR3 region has the sequence CASSLEGGTEQFF. The nucleotide sequence is given as TGCGCCAGCAGCTTGGAAGGCGGGACGGAGCAGTTCTTC.